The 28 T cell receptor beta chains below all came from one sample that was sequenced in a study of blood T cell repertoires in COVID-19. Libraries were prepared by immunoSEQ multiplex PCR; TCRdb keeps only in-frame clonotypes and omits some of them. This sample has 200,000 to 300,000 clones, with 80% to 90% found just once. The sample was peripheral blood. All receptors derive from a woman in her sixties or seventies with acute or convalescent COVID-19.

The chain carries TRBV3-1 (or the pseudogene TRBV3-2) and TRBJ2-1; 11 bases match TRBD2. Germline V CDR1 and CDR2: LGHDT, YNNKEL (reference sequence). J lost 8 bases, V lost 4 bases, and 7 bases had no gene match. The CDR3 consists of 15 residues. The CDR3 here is CASSPGGSGGDEQFF. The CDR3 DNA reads TGTGCCAGCAGCCCCGGTGGTAGCGGGGGGGATGAGCAGTTCTTC.

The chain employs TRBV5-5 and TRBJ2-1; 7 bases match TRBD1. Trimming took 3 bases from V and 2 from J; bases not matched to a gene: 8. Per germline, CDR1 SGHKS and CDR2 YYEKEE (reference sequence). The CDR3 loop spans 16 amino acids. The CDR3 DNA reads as TGTGCCAGCAGCTCCGGGACAGCTTTTACCTACAATGAGCAGTTCTTC. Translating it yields CASSSGTAFTYNEQFF.

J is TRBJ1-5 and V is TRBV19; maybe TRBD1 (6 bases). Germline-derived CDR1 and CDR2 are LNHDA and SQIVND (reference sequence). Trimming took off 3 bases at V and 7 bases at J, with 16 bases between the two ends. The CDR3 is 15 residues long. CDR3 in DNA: TGTGCCAGTAGTATCGCCCCGAGGGGGAGACAGCCCCAGCATTTT. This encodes CASSIAPRGRQPQHF.

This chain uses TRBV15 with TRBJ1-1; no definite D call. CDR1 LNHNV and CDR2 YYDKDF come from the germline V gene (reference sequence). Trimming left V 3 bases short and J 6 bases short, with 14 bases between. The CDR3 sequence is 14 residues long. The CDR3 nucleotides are TGTGCCACCAGCAGTGTCGGGAGAGGCCCTGAAGCTTTCTTT. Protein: CATSSVGRGPEAFF.

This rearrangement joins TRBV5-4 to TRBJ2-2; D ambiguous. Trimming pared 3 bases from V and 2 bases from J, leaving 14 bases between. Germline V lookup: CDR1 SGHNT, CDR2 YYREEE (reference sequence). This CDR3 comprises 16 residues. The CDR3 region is CASSWAQNLNTGELFF. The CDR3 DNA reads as TGTGCCAGCAGCTGGGCACAGAACCTAAACACCGGGGAGCTGTTTTTT.

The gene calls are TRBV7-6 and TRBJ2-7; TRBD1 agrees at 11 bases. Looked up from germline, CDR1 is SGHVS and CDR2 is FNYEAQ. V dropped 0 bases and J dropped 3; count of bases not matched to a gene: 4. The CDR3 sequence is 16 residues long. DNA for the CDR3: TGTGCCAGCAGCTTAGCCGGGGGACAGGGGGACTACGAGCAGTACTTC. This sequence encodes CASSLAGGQGDYEQYF.

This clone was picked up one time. As DNA, the CDR3 is TGTGCCAGCAGCCAATCGGGGGGCAGGCAGCCCCAGCATTTT. This sequence encodes CASSQSGGRQPQHF. The chain has TRBV6-5 and TRBJ1-5; a possible D gene is TRBD1 (6 bases). Trimming shortened V by 6 bases and J by 7 bases, and 16 bases separated the two germline ends. This CDR3 is built from 14 residues. Looked up from germline, CDR1 is MNHEY and CDR2 is SVGAGI.

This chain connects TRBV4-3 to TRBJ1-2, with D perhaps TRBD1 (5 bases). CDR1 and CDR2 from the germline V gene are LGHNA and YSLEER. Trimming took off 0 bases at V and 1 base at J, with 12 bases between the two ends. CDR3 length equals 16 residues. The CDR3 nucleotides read TGCGCCAGCAGCCAAGACGTTGGGGGGTTTAACTATGGCTACACCTTC. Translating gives CASSQDVGGFNYGYTF.

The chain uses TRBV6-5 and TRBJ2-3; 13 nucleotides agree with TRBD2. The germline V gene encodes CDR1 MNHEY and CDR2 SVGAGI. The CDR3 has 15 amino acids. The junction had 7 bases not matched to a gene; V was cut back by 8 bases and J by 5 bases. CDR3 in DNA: TGTGCCAGCTCCCGACTAGCGGGGGGACGAGATACGCAGTATTTT. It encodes CASSRLAGGRDTQYF.

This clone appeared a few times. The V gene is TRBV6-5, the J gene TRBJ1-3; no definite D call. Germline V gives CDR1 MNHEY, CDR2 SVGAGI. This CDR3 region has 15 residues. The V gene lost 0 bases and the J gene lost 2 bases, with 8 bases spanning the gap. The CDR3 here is CASSYSEYTGNTIYF. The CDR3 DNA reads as TGTGCCAGCAGTTACTCAGAATACACTGGAAACACCATATATTTT.

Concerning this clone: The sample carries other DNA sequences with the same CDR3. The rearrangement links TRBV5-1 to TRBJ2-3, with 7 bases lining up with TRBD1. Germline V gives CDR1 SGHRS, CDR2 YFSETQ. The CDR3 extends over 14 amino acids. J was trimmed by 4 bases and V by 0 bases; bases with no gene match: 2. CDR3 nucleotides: TGCGCCAGCAGCTTGGGGCAGGGGGCAGATACGCAGTATTTT. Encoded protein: CASSLGQGADTQYF.

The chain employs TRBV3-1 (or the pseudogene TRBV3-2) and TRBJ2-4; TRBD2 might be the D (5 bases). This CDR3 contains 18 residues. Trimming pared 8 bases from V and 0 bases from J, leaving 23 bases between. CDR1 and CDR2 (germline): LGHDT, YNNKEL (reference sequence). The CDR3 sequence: CASRPRDISTLAKNIQYF. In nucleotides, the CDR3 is TGTGCCAGCCGCCCCCGGGATATATCCACACTAGCCAAAAACATTCAGTACTTC.

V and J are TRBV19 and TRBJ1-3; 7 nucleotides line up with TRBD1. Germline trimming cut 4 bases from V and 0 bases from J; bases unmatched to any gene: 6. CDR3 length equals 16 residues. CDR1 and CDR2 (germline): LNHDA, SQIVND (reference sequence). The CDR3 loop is CASSRTGAVSGNTIYF. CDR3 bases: TGTGCCAGTAGTAGGACAGGTGCCGTCTCTGGAAACACCATATATTTT.

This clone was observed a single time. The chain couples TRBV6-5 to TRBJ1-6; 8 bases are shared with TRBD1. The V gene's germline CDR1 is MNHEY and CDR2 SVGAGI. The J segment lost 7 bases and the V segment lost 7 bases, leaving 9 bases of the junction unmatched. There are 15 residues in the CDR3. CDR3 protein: CASTRMRTGNSPLHF. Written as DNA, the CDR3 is TGTGCCAGCACTCGAATGAGGACAGGGAATTCACCCCTCCACTTT.

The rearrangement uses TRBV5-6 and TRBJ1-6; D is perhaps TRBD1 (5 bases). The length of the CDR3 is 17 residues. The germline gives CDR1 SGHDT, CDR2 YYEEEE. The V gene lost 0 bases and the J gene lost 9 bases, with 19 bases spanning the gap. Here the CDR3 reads CASSLESQGRLGSPLHF. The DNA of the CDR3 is TGTGCCAGCAGCTTGGAATCGCAGGGTAGATTGGGTTCACCCCTCCACTTT.

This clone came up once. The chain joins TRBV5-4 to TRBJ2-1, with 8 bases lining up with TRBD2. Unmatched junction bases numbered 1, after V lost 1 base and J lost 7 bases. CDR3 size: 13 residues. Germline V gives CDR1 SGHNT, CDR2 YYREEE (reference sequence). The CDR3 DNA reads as TGTGCCAGCAGCTTGACTAGCGGAAATGAGCAGTTCTTC. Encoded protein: CASSLTSGNEQFF.

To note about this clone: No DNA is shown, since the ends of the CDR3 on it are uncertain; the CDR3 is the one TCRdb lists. The CDR3 region is CASSLGIQGALKLSF. J is TRBJ1-1 and V is TRBV7-2; TRBD1, the table's D call, lacks a check against the DNA. Germline values: CDR1 SGHTA, CDR2 FQGNSA. The CDR3 is 15 amino acids long, termini counted.

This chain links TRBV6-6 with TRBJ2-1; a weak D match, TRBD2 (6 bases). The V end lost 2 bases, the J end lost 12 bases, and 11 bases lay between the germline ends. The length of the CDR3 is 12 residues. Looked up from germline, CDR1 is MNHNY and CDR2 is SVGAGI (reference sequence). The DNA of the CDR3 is TGTGCCAGCAGTTACACCGGGACTCTGCAGTTCTTC. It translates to CASSYTGTLQFF.

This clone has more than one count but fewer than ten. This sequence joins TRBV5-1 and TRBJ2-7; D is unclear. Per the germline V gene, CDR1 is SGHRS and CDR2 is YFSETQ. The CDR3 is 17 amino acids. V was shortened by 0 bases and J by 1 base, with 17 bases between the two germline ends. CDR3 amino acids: CASSLAGSLQRSYEQYF. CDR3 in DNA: TGCGCCAGCAGCTTGGCCGGCTCGCTCCAGAGGTCCTACGAGCAGTACTTC.

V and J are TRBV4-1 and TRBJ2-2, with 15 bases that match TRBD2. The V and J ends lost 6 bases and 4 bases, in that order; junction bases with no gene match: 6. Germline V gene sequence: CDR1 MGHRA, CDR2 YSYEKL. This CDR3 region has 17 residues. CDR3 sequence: CASSRTSGGAGTGELFF. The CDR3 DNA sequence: TGCGCCAGCAGTCGGACTAGCGGGGGGGCCGGCACCGGGGAGCTGTTTTTT.

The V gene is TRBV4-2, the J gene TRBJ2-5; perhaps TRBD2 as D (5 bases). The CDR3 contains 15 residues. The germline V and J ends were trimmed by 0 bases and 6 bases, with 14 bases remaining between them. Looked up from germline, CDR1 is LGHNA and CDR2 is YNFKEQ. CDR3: CASSQDLRARQTQYF. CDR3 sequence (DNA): TGTGCCAGCAGCCAAGATCTGAGGGCCCGACAGACCCAGTACTTC.

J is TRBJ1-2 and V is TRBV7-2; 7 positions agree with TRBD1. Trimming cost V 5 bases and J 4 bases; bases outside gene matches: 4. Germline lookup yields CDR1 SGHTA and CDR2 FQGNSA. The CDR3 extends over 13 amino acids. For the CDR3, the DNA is TGTGCCAGCAGCCCGCGGGACAGCTATGGCTACACCTTC. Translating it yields CASSPRDSYGYTF.

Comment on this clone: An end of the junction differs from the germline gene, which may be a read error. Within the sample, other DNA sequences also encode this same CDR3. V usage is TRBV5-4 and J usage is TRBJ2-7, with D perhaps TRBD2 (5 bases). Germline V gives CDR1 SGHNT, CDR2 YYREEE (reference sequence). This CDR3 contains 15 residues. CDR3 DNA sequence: TGTGCCAGCAGTTTGGAGCGGACTTTAACCTACGAGCAGTACTTC. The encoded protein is CASSLERTLTYEQYF.

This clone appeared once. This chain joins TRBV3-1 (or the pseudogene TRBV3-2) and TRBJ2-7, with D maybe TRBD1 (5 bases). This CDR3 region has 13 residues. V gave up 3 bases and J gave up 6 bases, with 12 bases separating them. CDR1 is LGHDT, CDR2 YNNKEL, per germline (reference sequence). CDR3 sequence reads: CASSQGPSLEQYF. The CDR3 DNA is TGTGCCAGCAGCCAGGGGCCCAGTCTCGAGCAGTACTTC.

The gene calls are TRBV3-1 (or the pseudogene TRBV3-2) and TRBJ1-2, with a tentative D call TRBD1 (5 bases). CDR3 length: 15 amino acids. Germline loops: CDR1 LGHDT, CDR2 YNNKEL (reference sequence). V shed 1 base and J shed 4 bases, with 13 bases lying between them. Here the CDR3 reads CASSQGSRTIYGYTF. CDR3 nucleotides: TGTGCCAGCAGCCAAGGTTCGAGGACAATCTATGGCTACACCTTC.

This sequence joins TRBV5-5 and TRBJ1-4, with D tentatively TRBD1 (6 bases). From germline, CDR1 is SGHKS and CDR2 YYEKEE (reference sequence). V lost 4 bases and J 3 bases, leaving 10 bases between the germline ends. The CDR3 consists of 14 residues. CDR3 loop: CASSKTGSNEKLFF. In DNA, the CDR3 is TGTGCCAGCAGCAAGACAGGTTCTAATGAAAAACTGTTTTTT.

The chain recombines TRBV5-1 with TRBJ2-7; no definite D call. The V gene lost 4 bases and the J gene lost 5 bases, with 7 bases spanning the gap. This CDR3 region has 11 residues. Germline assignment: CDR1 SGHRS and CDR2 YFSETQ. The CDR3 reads CASSLADEQYF. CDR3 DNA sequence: TGCGCCAGCAGCCTGGCCGACGAGCAGTACTTC.

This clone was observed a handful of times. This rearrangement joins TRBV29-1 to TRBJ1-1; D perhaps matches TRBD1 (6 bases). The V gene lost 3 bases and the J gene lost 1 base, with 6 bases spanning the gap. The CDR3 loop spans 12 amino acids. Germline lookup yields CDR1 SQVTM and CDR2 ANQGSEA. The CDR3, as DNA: TGCAGCGTTGAGGGGGCGAACACTGAAGCTTTCTTT. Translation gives CSVEGANTEAFF. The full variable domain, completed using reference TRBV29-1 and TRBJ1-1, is SAVISQKPSRDICQRGTSLTIQCQVDSQVTMMFWYRQQPGQSLTLIATANQGSEATYESGFVIDKFPISRPNLTFSTLTVSNMSPEDSSIYLCSVEGANTEAFFGQGTRLTVV.